This is a list of T cell receptor beta chains from one sample in a study of blood T cell repertoires in COVID-19. The repertoire was sequenced with immunoSEQ multiplex PCR; TCRdb's copy has only in-frame clones and lacks some. The repertoire holds hundreds of thousands of clones, with 80% to 90% as singletons. Sequencing was carried out using PBMCs or T cells enriched from blood (not recorded which). These receptors were obtained from a middle-aged woman who had been exposed to COVID-19. Both conserved end residues are part of each CDR3. A D gene is named only where the DNA matches it firmly. Only some rows state a clone size, as once, few, many or a class for expanded clones.

TRBV5-1	.	TRBJ1-4	once	TGCGCCAGCAGCTTGGTAGCGGGGCCGGGCGACGAAAAACTGTTTTTT	CASSLVAGPGDEKLFF
TRBV6-1	TRBD1	TRBJ1-2	once	TGTGCCAGCAGTGAAGGTGGGACAGGGGGCGGCGGCTACACCTTC	CASSEGGTGGGGYTF
TRBV7-9	.	TRBJ1-1	.	TGTGCCAGCAGCCCCCGGGAATCCCTGAACACTGAAGCTTTCTTT	CASSPRESLNTEAFF
TRBV7-8	TRBD2	TRBJ2-7	.	TGTGCCAGCAGCTTGGCGACTAGCGGGAATTACTACGAGCAGTACTTC	CASSLATSGNYYEQYF
TRBV28	TRBD1	TRBJ1-4	.	TGTGCCAGCAGTTCTCAGACAGGGGGCGTTGAAAAACTGTTTTTT	CASSSQTGGVEKLFF
TRBV18	TRBD1	TRBJ2-7	few	TGTGCCAGCTCATCCGGACAGGGTACCTACGAGCAGTACTTC	CASSSGQGTYEQYF
TRBV19	.	TRBJ1-5	.	TGTGCCAGTAACGTCCGGCAGGGGCTGAAGGGTAGTGGTCAGCCCCAGCATTTT	CASNVRQGLKGSGQPQHF
TRBV28	.	TRBJ2-1	.	TGTGCCAGCAGGGCCAGGGTGGCGGGGGCCCATTACAATGAGCAGTTCTTC	CASRARVAGAHYNEQFF
TRBV9	TRBD1	TRBJ1-1	.	TGTGCCAGCAGCCAGGGGGCTGAGAACAGGACAGGACGAATGAACACTGAAGCTTTCTTT	CASSQGAENRTGRMNTEAFF
TRBV5-4	TRBD1	TRBJ1-1	.	TGTGCCAGCAGCCCCAGGGGGCGTATGGGGAACACTGAAGCTTTCTTT	CASSPRGRMGNTEAFF
TRBV7-3	TRBD2	TRBJ2-6	once	TGTGCCAGCAGCTTAACCCCCAGTCGGGGGGTTGGTGGGGCCAACGTCCTGACTTTC	CASSLTPSRGVGGANVLTF
TRBV11-1	TRBD1	TRBJ1-1	few	TGTGCCAGCAGCTTAGGGGACAGGGGATTTAACACTGAAGCTTTCTTT	CASSLGDRGFNTEAFF
TRBV18	TRBD1	TRBJ1-5	.	TGTGCCAGCTCACCGTCCGCCGGGACAGGGATCCCTCAGCCCCAGCATTTT	CASSPSAGTGIPQPQHF
TRBV7-3	TRBD1	TRBJ1-1	.	TGTGCCAGCAGCTTAAGACAGGGAACTGGAGCTTTCTTT	CASSLRQGTGAFF
TRBV5-1	.	TRBJ2-5	.	TGCGCCAGCAGCTTGGCCGGGTACCAAGAGACCCAGTACTTC	CASSLAGYQETQYF
TRBV4-3	.	TRBJ2-5	.	TGCGCCAGCAGCCAAGATTGGAGGGGAGGGACCCAGTACTTC	CASSQDWRGGTQYF
TRBV2	TRBD1	TRBJ1-2	few	TGTGCCAGCAGGTCACAGGGGACTGCCTATGGCTACACCTTC	CASRSQGTAYGYTF
TRBV6-5	TRBD2	TRBJ2-1	once	TGTGCCAGCAGCGCCCGGACTAGCCACAATGAGCAGTTCTTC	CASSARTSHNEQFF
TRBV18	TRBD2	TRBJ2-5	once	TGTGCCAGCTCACCACTGCGGGGGGGCATGGAGACCCAGTACTTC	CASSPLRGGMETQYF
TRBV2	TRBD1	TRBJ1-2	.	TGTGCCAGCAGCGCCGGGACAGGGAACTATGGCTACACCTTC	CASSAGTGNYGYTF
TRBV12-5	TRBD2	TRBJ2-1	few	TGTGCTAGTGGGGGACTAGCGGGGGCCTACAATGAGCAGTTCTTC	CASGGLAGAYNEQFF
TRBV3-1/TRBV3-2	.	TRBJ1-2	few	TGTGCCAGCAGCCAAAGTATGTCGGCGGCCTATGGCTACACCTTC	CASSQSMSAAYGYTF
TRBV11-2	TRBD1	TRBJ1-2	.	TGTGCCAGCAGCTTAGTTGTGACAGGGTCCTATGGCTACACCTTC	CASSLVVTGSYGYTF
TRBV2	TRBD2	TRBJ2-3	.	TGTGCCAGCAGTGAACAGCGGGGGCTTAGCACAGATACGCAGTATTTT	CASSEQRGLSTDTQYF
TRBV9	.	TRBJ2-7	.	TGTGCCAGCAGCCAGTCAGGGGCTGCCTACGAGCAGTACTTC	CASSQSGAAYEQYF
TRBV13	.	TRBJ1-2	few	TGTGCCAGCAGTTTCTCAGACACTCCTTATGGCTACACCTTC	CASSFSDTPYGYTF
TRBV30	TRBD2	TRBJ2-2	.	TGTGCCTGGAGTGTACGGGGGGGCAACGGGGAGCTGTTTTTT	CAWSVRGGNGELFF
TRBV6-5	.	TRBJ1-1	.	TGTGCCAGCAGTCGGGGTGGGGGAGGGAACACTGAAGCTTTCTTT	CASSRGGGGNTEAFF
TRBV30	TRBD1	TRBJ1-6	once	TGTGCCTGGAGTACGGGACAGGGATCTTATAATTCACCCCTCCACTTT	CAWSTGQGSYNSPLHF